This T cell receptor beta chain was sequenced in a study of beta chain features in type 1 diabetes. cDNA synthesis used the whole RNA isolate, giving expressed TCRB sequences. Data came from immunoSEQ multiplex PCR; TCRdb stores just in-frame clones and leaves some out. The sample yields 300,000 or so clones, around 8% seen once. There are a few counts of this clone. The CDR3 spans 14 residues. Germline CDR1 reads SGHDT; CDR2 reads YYEEEE. V was clipped by 1 base and J by 1 base, with 9 bases between them. Once sorted, every population was more than 98% pure. The chain joins TRBV5-6 to TRBJ2-7; D unclear. Sequences were obtained from central memory CD4+ T cells from blood. The sequence was obtained from a woman aged 18-29 years in good health. The CDR3 protein is CASSLLGRSYEQYF. The DNA for the CDR3 is TGTGCCAGCAGCTTGTTGGGAAGATCCTACGAGCAGTACTTC.